This T cell receptor beta chain was found in a study of CD8+ T cells in alopecia areata. Reverse transcription of extracted RNA yielded cDNA, which provided the sequencing template. The protocol was immunoSEQ multiplex PCR, while the TCRdb copy is restricted to in-frame clones and leaves out a portion. Among about 300,000 clones listed, roughly 50% were seen once. Treatment described: oral pan-JAK inhibitor, 5-10 mg twice daily. Trimming at V came to 3 bases and at J to 4 bases, leaving 11 bases not matched to a gene. Germline CDR1 is LGHNA and CDR2 is YNFKEQ. This CDR3 region has 18 residues. The chain recombines TRBV4-2 with TRBJ2-1, with TRBD2 identical over 11 bases. This TCR was sampled from a human donor with alopecia areata. Here the sequenced sample was CD4+ T cells sorted from blood, taken at week 24, from a patient treated with tofacitinib. The CDR3, as DNA: TGTGCCAGCAGCCACCCACCGGGGGGGACTAGCGGATACAATGAGCAGTTCTTC. Translated: CASSHPPGGTSGYNEQFF.